A selection of T cell receptor beta chains follows, all from one sample in a study of regulatory T cells in long-lasting Graves disease. Using its own MiXCR run on the multiplex PCR reads, TCRdb lists one record per CDR3 protein. The sample includes about 220,000 distinct CDR3 sequences, approximately 18% seen only once; the top ten take about 10%. The data also belong to a second study, concerning T cells in Graves' hyperthyroidism and ophthalmopathy.

The specimen was peripheral blood mononuclear cells (PBMCs), collected at new diagnosis, from a patient treated with antithyroid drugs. The receptors were sampled from a woman in her 30s with Graves disease. Each CDR3 is given with its conserved first and last residue. D genes are given only for firm matches. Rows give clone size only sometimes, using once, few, many, or a class for an expanded clone.

>NA|NA|TRBJ2-2|TRBV29-1
CSSRTAGTGELFF
TGCAGCTCCCGGACAGCAGGGACCGGGGAGCTGTTTTTT
>NA|many|TRBJ2-7|TRBV5-1
CASSLPSANEQYF
TGCGCCAGCAGCTTGCCGTCAGCAAACGAGCAGTACTTC
>NA|few|TRBJ2-7|TRBV5-1
CASSLYGTGSYEQYF
TGCGCCAGCAGCTTGTACGGGACTGGGTCCTACGAGCAGTACTTC
>NA|NA|TRBJ2-2|TRBV2
CASSDSGSRTGELFF
TGTGCCAGCAGTGATTCAGGGTCGAGGACCGGGGAGCTGTTTTTT
>NA|many|TRBJ1-1|TRBV19
CASRNSRLWNTEAFF
TGTGCCAGTAGGAATTCAAGACTCTGGAACACTGAAGCTTTCTTT
>NA|NA|TRBJ1-5|TRBV24-1
CATADSNQPQHF
TGTGCCACCGCGGACAGCAATCAGCCCCAGCATTTT
>TRBD2|few|TRBJ2-1|TRBV20-1
CSARSGTSGRAYNEQFF
TGCAGTGCTAGATCCGGGACTAGCGGGAGGGCCTACAATGAGCAGTTCTTC
>NA|many|TRBJ2-1|TRBV2
CASKSRGYNEQFF
TGTGCCAGCAAAAGCAGGGGATACAATGAGCAGTTCTTC
>TRBD1|many|TRBJ2-5|TRBV12-3/TRBV12-4
CASSPIGQGPQETQYF
TGTGCCAGCAGTCCGATCGGACAGGGCCCCCAAGAGACCCAGTACTTC
>NA|many|TRBJ2-7|TRBV10-3
CAIRGSVVDEQYF
TGTGCCATCAGAGGGAGCGTGGTGGACGAGCAGTACTTC
>NA|NA|TRBJ2-1|TRBV28
CASSFFRMVRGHEQFF
TGTGCCAGCAGTTTCTTCCGTATGGTGCGGGGCCATGAGCAGTTCTTC
>NA|few|TRBJ1-5|TRBV19
CASSFMSTGNQPQHF
TGTGCCAGTAGTTTTATGAGTACCGGGAATCAGCCCCAGCATTTT
>NA|many|TRBJ2-1|TRBV11-3
CASSLGGSYNEQFF
TGTGCCAGCAGCCTTGGAGGATCCTACAATGAGCAGTTCTTC
>NA|NA|TRBJ1-6|TRBV7-9
CAIADGGNSPLHF
TGTGCCATAGCCGACGGGGGAAATTCACCCCTCCACTTT
>TRBD1|many|TRBJ2-7|TRBV19
CASSESGQASYEQYF
TGTGCCAGTAGTGAATCGGGACAGGCTTCCTACGAGCAGTACTTC
>NA|many|TRBJ2-1|TRBV7-9
CASSPTEKGNEQFF
TGTGCCAGCAGCCCCACTGAGAAGGGCAATGAGCAGTTCTTC
>NA|many|TRBJ2-7|TRBV15
CATSSLWDEQYF
TGTGCCACCAGCAGTTTGTGGGACGAGCAGTACTTC
>NA|many|TRBJ1-6|TRBV7-2
CASSLAESRYNSPLHF
TGTGCCAGCAGCTTAGCGGAGTCTCGTTATAATTCACCCCTCCACTTT
>NA|NA|TRBJ2-7|TRBV27
CASSLVGGSYEQYF
TGTGCCAGCAGTTTGGTAGGGGGCTCCTACGAGCAGTACTTC
>TRBD1|many|TRBJ1-4|TRBV11-2
CASSLTRDRDEKLFF
TGTGCCAGCAGCTTAACCCGGGACAGGGACGAAAAACTGTTTTTT
>NA|many|TRBJ1-1|TRBV7-2
CASSLSRTPSRAFF
TGTGCCAGCAGCTTAAGCAGGACACCCTCTAGGGCTTTCTTT
>TRBD1|many|TRBJ2-5|TRBV11-2
CASSLGPGQGQETQYF
TGTGCCAGCAGCTTAGGTCCGGGACAGGGACAAGAGACCCAGTACTTC
>NA|many|TRBJ2-4|TRBV2
CASGPGIAKNIQYF
TGTGCCAGCGGTCCGGGTATAGCCAAAAACATTCAGTACTTC
>TRBD1|many|TRBJ2-7|TRBV12-3/TRBV12-4
CATSPGQGGEQYF
TGTGCCACCTCACCGGGACAGGGGGGCGAGCAGTACTTC
>TRBD1|many|TRBJ1-1|TRBV7-2
CASSWTGGNTEAFF
TGTGCCAGCAGCTGGACAGGGGGGAACACTGAAGCTTTCTTT
>TRBD1|NA|TRBJ1-5|TRBV20-1
CSASGDRGNFYSNQPQHF
TGCAGTGCTTCTGGGGACAGGGGTAATTTCTATAGCAATCAGCCCCAGCATTTT
>TRBD1|many|TRBJ2-7|TRBV3-1
CASSRGQSNLGYEQYF
TGTGCCAGCAGCCGGGGACAGTCCAATTTAGGATACGAGCAGTACTTC
>NA|many|TRBJ1-1|TRBV13
CASSKTRTGISSNTEAFF
TGTGCCAGCAGCAAAACACGGACGGGGATTTCTTCGAACACTGAAGCTTTCTTT
>NA|many|TRBJ1-2|TRBV28
CATVGANYGYTF
TGTGCCACCGTCGGAGCTAACTATGGCTACACCTTC
>NA|few|TRBJ2-7|TRBV4-1
CASSQDKPRGGEAYEQYF
TGCGCCAGCAGCCAAGATAAGCCTCGCGGCGGGGAAGCCTACGAGCAGTACTTC
>NA|NA|TRBJ2-5|TRBV7-3
CASSPDRSETQYF
TGTGCCAGCAGCCCTGACAGGTCGGAGACCCAGTACTTC
>NA|many|TRBJ1-4|TRBV20-1
CSARLTSEKLFF
TGCAGTGCTAGACTGACGTCGGAAAAACTGTTTTTT
>TRBD2|many|TRBJ2-5|TRBV28
CASSLLAGEEQETQYF
TGTGCCAGCAGTCTCCTAGCGGGAGAGGAACAAGAGACCCAGTACTTC
>NA|many|TRBJ1-2|TRBV19
CASSPSVGYTF
TGTGCCAGTAGTCCAAGCGTGGGCTACACCTTC
>NA|NA|TRBJ1-2|TRBV14
CASSHRGPNYGYTF
TGTGCCAGCAGCCACAGGGGACCTAACTATGGCTACACCTTC
>TRBD2|many|TRBJ2-7|TRBV13
CASSLRGDGRWGYEQYF
TGTGCCAGCAGCTTACGGGGGGACGGGAGATGGGGCTACGAGCAATACTTC
>NA|many|TRBJ1-5|TRBV6-2/TRBV6-3
CASSYEGPHQPQHF
TGTGCCAGCAGTTACGAAGGGCCCCACCAGCCCCAGCATTTT
>NA|many|TRBJ2-1|TRBV13
CASSPYAGTALYEQFF
TGTGCCAGCAGCCCATATGCCGGGACTGCCCTCTATGAGCAGTTCTTC
>NA|many|TRBJ1-5|TRBV28
CASSRNRGQPQHF
TGTGCCAGCAGTCGCAATCGGGGTCAGCCCCAGCATTTT
>NA|many|TRBJ2-7|TRBV10-2
CASRLVPRTENGRETSNEQYF
TGCGCCAGCCGACTAGTGCCGCGGACGGAGAATGGTAGGGAAACCAGCAACGAGCAGTACTTC
>TRBD2|many|TRBJ2-2|TRBV3-1
CASSPYLPAGGSTGELFF
TGTGCCAGCAGCCCTTACCTTCCAGCGGGAGGTTCCACCGGGGAGCTGTTTTTT
>NA|few|TRBJ1-1|TRBV7-3
CASSAHGALNTEAFF
TGTGCCAGCAGCGCCCATGGGGCACTGAACACTGAAGCTTTCTTT
>NA|many|TRBJ2-2|TRBV7-6
CASSLGTGFSNTGELFF
TGTGCCAGCAGCTTGGGAACAGGGTTCTCGAACACCGGGGAGCTGTTTTTT
>NA|many|TRBJ2-6|TRBV6-5
CASSYGHSGANVLTF
TGTGCCAGCAGTTACGGACACTCTGGGGCCAACGTCCTGACTTTC
>NA|many|TRBJ1-1|TRBV20-1
CSAVLGAREAFF
TGCAGTGCAGTACTGGGCGCCCGGGAAGCTTTCTTT